Reported below is one T cell receptor beta chain. This CDR3 is built from 12 residues. Unmatched junction bases numbered 5, after V lost 6 bases and J lost 4 bases. Germline CDR1 reads GTSNPN; CDR2 reads SVGIG (reference sequence). This sample is part of a study of T cell responses to AZD1222 COVID-19 vaccine. Libraries were prepared by immunoSEQ multiplex PCR; TCRdb keeps only in-frame clonotypes and omits some of them. This sample has 94,000 or so clones, with about 88% found just once. The sequencing here drew on peripheral blood, taken on day 0 of AZD1222 vaccination. This chain connects TRBV30 to TRBJ1-1, with 7 bases aligning to TRBD1. The sequence came from an adult in good health. Written as DNA, the CDR3 is TGTGCCTGTCACAGGGGAGGCACTGAAGCTTTCTTT. It is translated as CACHRGGTEAFF.